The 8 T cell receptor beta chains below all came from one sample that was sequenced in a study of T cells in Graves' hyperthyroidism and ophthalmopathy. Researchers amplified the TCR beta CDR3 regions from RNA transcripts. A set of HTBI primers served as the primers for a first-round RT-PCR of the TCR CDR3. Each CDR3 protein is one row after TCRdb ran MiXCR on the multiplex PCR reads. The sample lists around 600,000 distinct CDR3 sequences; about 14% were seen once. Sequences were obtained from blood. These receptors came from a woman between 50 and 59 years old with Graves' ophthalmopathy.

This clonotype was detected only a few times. The CDR3 region is CASSQDRRSNQPQHF. In nucleotides, the CDR3 is TGTGCCAGCAGTCAGGATCGCAGGAGCAATCAGCCCCAGCATTTT. The chain carries TRBV6-1 and TRBJ1-5; no clear D gene. Germline CDR1 and CDR2: MNHNS and SASEGT. This CDR3 contains 15 residues. The V gene lost 5 bases and the J gene lost 1 base, with 12 bases spanning the gap.

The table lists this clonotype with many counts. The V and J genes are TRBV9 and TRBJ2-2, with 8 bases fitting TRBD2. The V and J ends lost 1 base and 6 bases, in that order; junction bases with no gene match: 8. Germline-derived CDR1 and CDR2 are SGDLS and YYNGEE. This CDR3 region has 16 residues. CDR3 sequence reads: CASSVKAGASPGELFF. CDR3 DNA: TGTGCCAGCAGCGTAAAAGCGGGAGCGTCCCCCGGGGAGCTGTTTTTT. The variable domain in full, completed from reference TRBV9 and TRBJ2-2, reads DSGVTQTPKHLITATGQRVTLRCSPRSGDLSVYWYQQSLDQGLQFLIQYYNGEERAKGNILERFSAQQFPDLHSELNLSSLELGDSALYFCASSVKAGASPGELFFGEGSRLTVL.

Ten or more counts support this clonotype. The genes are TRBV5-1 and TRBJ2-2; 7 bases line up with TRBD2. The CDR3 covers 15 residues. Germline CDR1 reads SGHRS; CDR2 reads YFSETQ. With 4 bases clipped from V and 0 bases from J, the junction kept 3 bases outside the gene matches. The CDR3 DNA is TGCGCCAGCAGCCCAAGCGGGACGAACACCGGGGAGCTGTTTTTT. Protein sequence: CASSPSGTNTGELFF. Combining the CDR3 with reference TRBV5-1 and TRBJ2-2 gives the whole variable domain KAGVTQTPRYLIKTRGQQVTLSCSPISGHRSVSWYQQTPGQGLQFLFEYFSETQRNKGNFPGRFSGRQFSNSRSEMNVSTLELGDSALYLCASSPSGTNTGELFFGEGSRLTVL.

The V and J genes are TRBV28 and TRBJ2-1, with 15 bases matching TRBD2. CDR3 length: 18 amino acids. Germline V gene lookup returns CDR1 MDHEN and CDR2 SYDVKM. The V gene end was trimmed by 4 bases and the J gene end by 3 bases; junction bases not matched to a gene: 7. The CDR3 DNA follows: TGTGCCAGCAGTTGGGGGACTAGCGGGAGGCCCGGCTACAATGAGCAGTTCTTC. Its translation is CASSWGTSGRPGYNEQFF.

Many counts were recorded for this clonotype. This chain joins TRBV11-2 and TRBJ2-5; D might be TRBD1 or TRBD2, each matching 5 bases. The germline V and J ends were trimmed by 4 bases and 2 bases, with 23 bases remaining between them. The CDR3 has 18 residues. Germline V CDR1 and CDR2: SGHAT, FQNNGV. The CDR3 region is CASSSLGGSPDLQETQYF. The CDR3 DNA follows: TGTGCCAGCAGCTCCCTTGGGGGTTCGCCAGACCTACAAGAGACCCAGTACTTC.

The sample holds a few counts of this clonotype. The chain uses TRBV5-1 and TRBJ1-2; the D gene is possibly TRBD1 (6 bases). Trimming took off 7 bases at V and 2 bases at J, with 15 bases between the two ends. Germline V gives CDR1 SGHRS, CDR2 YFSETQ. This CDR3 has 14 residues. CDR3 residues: CASRKDRINYGYTF. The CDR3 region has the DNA TGCGCCAGCCGGAAAGACAGGATCAACTATGGCTACACCTTC.

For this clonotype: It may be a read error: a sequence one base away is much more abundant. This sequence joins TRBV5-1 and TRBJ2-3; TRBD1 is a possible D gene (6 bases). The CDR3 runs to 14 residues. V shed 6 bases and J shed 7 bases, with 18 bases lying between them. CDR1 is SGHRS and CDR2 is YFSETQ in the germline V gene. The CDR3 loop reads CASKGDVGAHTQYF. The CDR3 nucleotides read TGCGCCAGCAAGGGGGACGTAGGGGCTCATACGCAGTATTTT. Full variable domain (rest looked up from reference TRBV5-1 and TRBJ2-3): KAGVTQTPRYLIKTRGQQVTLSCSPISGHRSVSWYQQTPGQGLQFLFEYFSETQRNKGNFPGRFSGRQFSNSRSEMNVSTLELGDSALYLCASKGDVGAHTQYFGPGTRLTVL.

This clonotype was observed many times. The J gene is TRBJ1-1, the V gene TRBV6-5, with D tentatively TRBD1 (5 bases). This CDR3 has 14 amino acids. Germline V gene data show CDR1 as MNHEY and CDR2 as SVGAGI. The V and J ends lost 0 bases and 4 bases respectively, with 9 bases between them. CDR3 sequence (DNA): TGTGCCAGCAGTTACTCCGGGGCAGCCACTGAAGCTTTCTTT. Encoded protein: CASSYSGAATEAFF.